Following are 17 T cell receptor beta chains from one sample sequenced in a study of T cell responses to AZD1222 COVID-19 vaccine. Profiled with immunoSEQ multiplex PCR; TCRdb holds only in-frame clones, not every one. Of 120,000 or so clones listed, less than 90% are singletons. The sample in question was peripheral blood, obtained on day 0 of AZD1222 vaccination. These receptors were collected from an adult in good health.

The chain uses TRBV5-4 and TRBJ2-7, with a tentative D call TRBD2 (6 bases). The CDR3 covers 17 residues. CDR1 is SGHNT and CDR2 is YYREEE in the germline V gene (reference sequence). V was pared by 3 bases and J by 2 bases, with 21 bases between. CDR3 protein: CASSSPPTAEGTYEQYF. The CDR3 DNA is TGTGCCAGCAGCTCACCCCCCACAGCGGAGGGTACCTACGAGCAGTACTTC.

The chain combines TRBV3-1 (or the pseudogene TRBV3-2) with TRBJ1-2; D possibly corresponds to TRBD1 (5 bases). CDR1 is LGHDT, CDR2 YNNKEL, per germline (reference sequence). The CDR3 is 13 amino acids. V was pared by 4 bases and J by 6 bases, with 12 bases between. CDR3 nucleotide sequence: TGTGCCAGCAGCCCTTATCAGGGAAATGGCTACACCTTC. Protein: CASSPYQGNGYTF.

The CDR3 protein is CASSLYSGSRSYEQYF. The CDR3 DNA follows: TGTGCCAGCAGCTTGTATAGCGGGAGTAGGTCCTACGAGCAGTACTTC. This chain joins TRBV5-6 and TRBJ2-7, with TRBD2 matching 9 bases. The CDR3 length is 16 residues. The V segment lost 1 base and the J segment 1 base; nucleotides outside the gene matches: 6. Germline CDR1 is SGHDT and CDR2 is YYEEEE.

This clone was observed a handful of times. The chain carries TRBV5-4 and TRBJ1-1; D is undetermined. Between the trimmed V and J ends, which lost 4 bases and 0 bases, there was a span of 7 bases. The CDR3 loop spans 13 amino acids. Germline V gene data show CDR1 as SGHNT and CDR2 as YYREEE (reference sequence). The CDR3, as DNA: TGTGCCAGCAGCCTGGGAGTGAACACTGAAGCTTTCTTT. Translation: CASSLGVNTEAFF.

The chain uses TRBV29-1 and TRBJ1-1, with D tentatively TRBD1 (5 bases). The V gene lost 2 bases and the J gene lost 6 bases, with 10 bases spanning the gap. Looked up from germline, CDR1 is SQVTM and CDR2 is ANQGSEA. The CDR3 length is 12 residues. For the CDR3, the DNA is TGCAGCGTTGAATGGGGGGGGGCTGAAGCTTTCTTT. Residues: CSVEWGGAEAFF.

V gene TRBV7-9 combines with J gene TRBJ2-2; TRBD2 matches at 7 bases. The CDR3 runs 12 residues. Germline CDR1 reads SEHNR; CDR2 reads FQNEAQ (reference sequence). J gave up 7 bases and V 7 bases, and 3 bases lay outside the gene matches. The CDR3 DNA reads TGTGCCAGCACACCGGGGGGCGGGGAGCTGTTTTTT. Amino acids: CASTPGGGELFF.

This sequence joins TRBV25-1 and TRBJ2-1; the match to TRBD2 covers 8 bases. The CDR3 runs to 16 residues. Germline V gene lookup returns CDR1 MGHDK and CDR2 SYGVNS. The junction had 6 bases not matched to a gene; V was cut back by 1 base and J by 4 bases. For the CDR3, the DNA is TGTGCCAGCAGTGAATGGGGCGGGGGGCCTTACAATGAGCAGTTCTTC. Protein: CASSEWGGGPYNEQFF.

The chain joins TRBV2 to TRBJ1-5; D might be TRBD1 (5 bases). V was trimmed by 7 bases and J by 6 bases, leaving 19 bases between them. CDR1 is SNHLY, CDR2 FYNNEI, per germline. CDR3 size: 15 residues. CDR3 coding DNA: TGTGCCAGCACCCGGGGCAGGGAGGGGAGTCAGCCCCAGCATTTT. Its protein product is CASTRGREGSQPQHF. Looking up the rest from reference TRBV2 and TRBJ1-5 gives the full variable domain: EPEVTQTPSHQVTQMGQEVILRCVPISNHLYFYWYRQILGQKVEFLVSFYNNEISEKSEIFDDQFSVERPDGSNFTLKIRSTKLEDSAMYFCASTRGREGSQPQHFGDGTRLSIL.

The chain links TRBV2 to TRBJ2-7; the D is unclear. From germline, CDR1 is SNHLY and CDR2 FYNNEI. The V gene lost 4 bases and the J gene lost 5 bases, with 9 bases spanning the gap. This CDR3 region has 12 residues. The CDR3 sequence: CASSGGKHEQYF. DNA of the CDR3: TGTGCCAGCAGTGGTGGAAAACACGAGCAGTACTTC.

This chain connects TRBV15 to TRBJ1-5; 9 nucleotides agree with TRBD1. The CDR3 covers 14 residues. V trimming: 5 bases; J trimming: 4 bases; junction bases outside the gene matches: 3. Germline V lookup: CDR1 LNHNV, CDR2 YYDKDF (reference sequence). The CDR3 coding sequence is TGTGCCACCAGCGGGACAGGGACAAATCAGCCCCAGCATTTT. It specifies CATSGTGTNQPQHF.

The V call is TRBV6-1, the J call TRBJ1-5, with TRBD1 matching over 9 bases. In germline, CDR1 is MNHNS, CDR2 SASEGT. CDR3 length: 16 residues. The V and J ends lost 0 bases and 8 bases, in that order; junction bases with no gene match: 8. DNA for the CDR3: TGTGCCAGCAGTGAAGCGCTTCTTGACAGGGGGAAGCCCCAGCATTTT. This gives the protein CASSEALLDRGKPQHF.

The chain is built from TRBV30 and TRBJ1-2; D gene uncertain. V lost 1 base and J 8 bases, leaving 29 bases between the germline ends. Germline assignment: CDR1 GTSNPN and CDR2 SVGIG (reference sequence). This CDR3 is built from 18 residues. The CDR3 loop is CAWSASDSGRRILGGYTF. CDR3 nucleotides: TGTGCCTGGAGTGCATCGGATTCCGGGAGGCGGATCTTAGGGGGCTACACCTTC.

V gene TRBV5-5 combines with J gene TRBJ2-5; D might be TRBD1 (6 bases). This CDR3 spans 15 amino acids. Germline-derived CDR1 and CDR2 are SGHKS and YYEKEE (reference sequence). Between the trimmed V and J ends, which lost 0 bases and 5 bases, there was a span of 14 bases. CDR3 region: CASSLEVGGWETQYF. CDR3 bases: TGTGCCAGCAGCTTGGAAGTAGGGGGATGGGAGACCCAGTACTTC.

The chain carries TRBV14 and TRBJ1-1; unclear D gene. The V and J ends lost 6 bases and 0 bases respectively, with 8 bases between them. The CDR3 has 13 residues. Per germline, CDR1 SGHDN and CDR2 FVKESK. CDR3 region: CASRATLNTEAFF. The CDR3 DNA reads as TGTGCCAGCAGGGCGACACTGAACACTGAAGCTTTCTTT.

The chain is built from TRBV18 and TRBJ2-3, with D hard to call. V was shortened by 5 bases and J by 4 bases, with 16 bases between the two germline ends. This CDR3 comprises 15 residues. Germline CDR1 reads KGHSH; CDR2 reads LQKENI. For the CDR3, the DNA is TGTGCCAGCTCAGCAGACCCGCGTGGCGCAGATACGCAGTATTTT. Its translation is CASSADPRGADTQYF.

The J gene is TRBJ2-1, the V gene TRBV19; no firm D call. Looked up from germline, CDR1 is LNHDA and CDR2 is SQIVND (reference sequence). V was pared by 3 bases and J by 4 bases, with 13 bases between. The CDR3 has 15 residues. The CDR3 is CASSIGNSEYNEQFF. In DNA form, the CDR3 reads TGTGCCAGTAGTATTGGAAACTCCGAATACAATGAGCAGTTCTTC.

This rearrangement joins TRBV3-1 (or the pseudogene TRBV3-2) to TRBJ2-2; 8 bases line up with TRBD2. The CDR3 has 15 residues. The J segment lost 7 bases and the V segment lost 5 bases, leaving 9 bases of the junction unmatched. Germline lookup yields CDR1 LGHDT and CDR2 YNNKEL (reference sequence). In DNA form, the CDR3 reads TGTGCCAGCAGCAACGGGAGGGCCTTTGGCGGGGAGCTGTTTTTT. This gives the protein CASSNGRAFGGELFF.